These 22 T cell receptor beta chains were all obtained from the same sample, sequenced in a study of identical twins. TCRdb re-called the 5' RACE reads with MiXCR, one entry per CDR3 protein. The sample lists fewer than 900,000 distinct CDR3 sequences, 21% occurring once. The sample was also reused in another study, on T cells expressing NK-cell markers.

Sequencing input: PBMCs. Every receptor here comes from a woman younger than 35 in good health.

This clonotype was seen more than once but under ten times. The rearrangement links TRBV6-2 or TRBV6-3 to TRBJ2-7; no clear D. Per the germline V gene, CDR1 is MNHEY and CDR2 is SVGEGT. V was pared by 7 bases and J by 1 base, with 14 bases between. This CDR3 is built from 14 residues. CDR3 bases: TGTGCCAGCAAAAACTTTTTAGGATCCTACGAGCAGTACTTC. Amino acid sequence: CASKNFLGSYEQYF.

A few counts support this clonotype. The rearrangement joins TRBV4-3 to TRBJ2-2; 9 bases fit TRBD2. CDR1 LGHNA and CDR2 YSLEER come from the germline V gene. The CDR3 loop spans 16 amino acids. V trimming: 1 base; J trimming: 7 bases; junction bases outside the gene matches: 7. The CDR3 DNA follows: TGCGCCAGCAGCCAAGCCCTAGCGGGATTTGGCGGGGAGCTGTTTTTT. It specifies CASSQALAGFGGELFF.

Many counts were recorded for this clonotype. This chain links TRBV21-1 with TRBJ2-3; the D segment call TRBD1 is taken from the table without a DNA check. TRBV21-1 is a listed pseudogene. The CDR3 has 16 residues. The CDR3 here is CASTPIGTLKPDTQYF. The CDR3 DNA follows: TGTGCCAGCACCCCGATCGGGACACTAAAACCAGATACGCAGTATTTT.

This chain uses TRBV10-3 with TRBJ1-2; TRBD1 might be the D (5 bases). This CDR3 spans 14 amino acids. V lost 8 bases to trimming and J lost 4 bases, with 17 bases between them. Germline lookup yields CDR1 ENHRY and CDR2 SYGVKD. This chain's CDR3 is CAISSGLSLYGYTF. The CDR3 DNA reads as TGTGCCATCTCGTCAGGGTTGTCCCTCTATGGCTACACCTTC.

The J gene is TRBJ2-5, the V gene TRBV7-2; D gene uncertain. This CDR3 is 13 amino acids long. Germline V gene sequence: CDR1 SGHTA, CDR2 FQGNSA. V shed 2 bases and J shed 5 bases, with 9 bases lying between them. The DNA for the CDR3 is TGTGCCAGCAGCTTAACCCCAGGCGAGACCCAGTACTTC. It codes for CASSLTPGETQYF.

The V gene is TRBV5-1, the J gene TRBJ2-1, with 7 bases identical to TRBD2. The CDR3 contains 16 residues. With 1 base clipped from V and 8 bases from J, the junction kept 12 bases outside the gene matches. In germline, CDR1 is SGHRS, CDR2 YFSETQ. Written as DNA, the CDR3 is TGCGCCAGCAGCTTGTGGGGCGGGAGCGACCGGGATGAGCAGTTCTTC. As protein: CASSLWGGSDRDEQFF. The whole variable domain, filled in from reference TRBV5-1 and TRBJ2-1, reads KAGVTQTPRYLIKTRGQQVTLSCSPISGHRSVSWYQQTPGQGLQFLFEYFSETQRNKGNFPGRFSGRQFSNSRSEMNVSTLELGDSALYLCASSLWGGSDRDEQFFGPGTRLTVL.

V is TRBV10-3 and J is TRBJ2-5; 10 nucleotides match TRBD2. The V and J ends lost 10 bases and 3 bases, in that order; junction bases with no gene match: 11. The germline gives CDR1 ENHRY, CDR2 SYGVKD. The CDR3 covers 15 residues. CDR3 sequence (DNA): TGTGCCACAAAAGCTAGCGGGGGAGCCGAAGAGACCCAGTACTTC. Translating it yields CATKASGGAEETQYF.

The rearrangement uses TRBV20-1 and TRBJ1-1; no clear D. V lost 5 bases, J lost 3 bases, and 13 bases lay in between. Per germline, CDR1 DFQATT and CDR2 SNEGSKA (reference sequence). The CDR3 covers 13 residues. The CDR3 region has the DNA TGCAGTGCTGCCCCCTCAAGGGACACTGAAGCTTTCTTT. This encodes CSAAPSRDTEAFF.

The V and J genes are TRBV5-1 and TRBJ2-5, with no clear D. The CDR3 sequence is 14 residues long. Germline V CDR1 and CDR2: SGHRS, YFSETQ. V was shortened by 3 bases and J by 1 base, with 10 bases between the two germline ends. The CDR3: CASSSGGVQETQYF. DNA for the CDR3: TGCGCCAGCAGCTCCGGTGGTGTCCAAGAGACCCAGTACTTC.

The chain couples TRBV20-1 to TRBJ2-3, with D perhaps matching TRBD2 (5 bases). Germline V gene lookup returns CDR1 DFQATT and CDR2 SNEGSKA (reference sequence). Trimming stripped 5 bases from V and 2 bases from J, with 17 bases between. The CDR3 is 15 amino acids. The CDR3, as DNA: TGCAGTGCTTCGTCACTAGTAGGGTCCACAGATACGCAGTATTTT. Translated, it gives CSASSLVGSTDTQYF.

The CDR3 nucleotides are TGTGCCAGCAGTTACACGGGAGTGCGGGTCGGGCAGTTCTTC. Translating gives CASSYTGVRVGQFF. This sequence joins TRBV6-2 or TRBV6-3 and TRBJ2-1; TRBD2 might be the D (6 bases). Germline V gives CDR1 MNHEY, CDR2 SVGEGT. V gave up 2 bases and J gave up 12 bases, with 17 bases separating them. The length of the CDR3 is 14 residues.

The CDR3 spells CASSEIPSSAEQFF. The CDR3 nucleotides are TGCGCCAGCAGCGAGATACCTAGTTCCGCTGAGCAGTTCTTC. The chain joins TRBV5-1 to TRBJ2-1; D gene ambiguous. Germline V gene sequence: CDR1 SGHRS, CDR2 YFSETQ. CDR3 size: 14 residues. With 4 bases removed from V and 9 bases from J, the gap between germline ends came to 17 bases.

This clonotype showed up just a few times. The chain employs TRBV19 and TRBJ1-1; D is perhaps TRBD1 (6 bases). CDR1 is LNHDA and CDR2 is SQIVND in the germline V gene (reference sequence). CDR3 length equals 14 residues. The V gene lost 6 bases and the J gene lost 7 bases, with 18 bases spanning the gap. CDR3 in amino acids: CASSPLGQGYEAFF. CDR3 nucleotide sequence: TGTGCCAGTAGCCCCCTGGGCCAGGGGTATGAAGCTTTCTTT. The full variable domain, with the rest looked up from reference TRBV19 and TRBJ1-1, is DGGITQSPKYLFRKEGQNVTLSCEQNLNHDAMYWYRQDPGQGLRLIYYSQIVNDFQKGDIAEGYSVSREKKESFPLTVTSAQKNPTAFYLCASSPLGQGYEAFFGQGTRLTVV.

The chain is built from TRBV12-3 or TRBV12-4 and TRBJ2-4; D not certain. The CDR3 runs 14 residues. Deletions cut 4 bases from V and 0 bases from J, with 7 bases between. For the CDR3, the DNA is TGTGCCAGCAGTTCCTCGGTAGCCAAAAACATTCAGTACTTC. As protein: CASSSSVAKNIQYF.

The CDR3 sequence: CASSYGGLDYNEQFF. In DNA, the CDR3 is TGTGCCAGCAGCTACGGCGGACTGGACTACAATGAGCAGTTCTTC. The rearrangement links TRBV9 to TRBJ2-1; perhaps TRBD2 as D (5 bases). CDR1 and CDR2 from the germline V gene are SGDLS and YYNGEE. The CDR3 runs 15 residues. V dropped 4 bases and J dropped 3 bases, with 14 bases sitting between them.

This chain joins TRBV7-6 and TRBJ2-7; 7 nucleotides agree with TRBD1. The germline gives CDR1 SGHVS, CDR2 FNYEAQ. After removal of 5 bases from V and 5 bases from J, the junction contained 15 bases not matched to a gene. The CDR3 runs to 16 residues. The CDR3 region is CASSPTIRDSGNEQYF. The CDR3 DNA sequence: TGTGCCAGCAGCCCGACGATCCGGGACAGTGGAAACGAGCAGTACTTC. The full variable domain, its missing parts supplied by reference TRBV7-6 and TRBJ2-7, is GAGVSQSPRYKVTKRGQDVALRCDPISGHVSLYWYRQALGQGPEFLTYFNYEAQQDKSGLPNDRFSAERPEGSISTLTIQRTEQRDSAMYRCASSPTIRDSGNEQYFGPGTRLTVT.

This clonotype was observed a few times. The CDR3 spells CASSSSSLNYGYTF. The CDR3 DNA is TGTGCCAGCAGTTCCTCCTCTCTTAACTATGGCTACACCTTC. The chain uses TRBV6-5 and TRBJ1-2; no firm D call. V lost 4 bases and J lost 1, with 10 bases in between. Germline values: CDR1 MNHEY, CDR2 SVGAGI. CDR3 size: 14 residues.

The chain combines TRBV7-2 with TRBJ2-1; 10 positions match TRBD2. Losses at the gene ends were 3 bases for V and 9 bases for J; bases not matched to a gene: 14. In germline, CDR1 is SGHTA, CDR2 FQGNSA. This CDR3 is 17 amino acids long. CDR3 in amino acids: CASSLNRAGLAGAEQFF. CDR3 DNA sequence: TGTGCCAGCAGCTTGAACAGAGCCGGGCTAGCGGGAGCTGAGCAGTTCTTC.

This chain joins TRBV20-1 and TRBJ2-2; 11 bases line up with TRBD2. CDR3 length: 16 amino acids. The J segment lost 7 bases and the V segment lost 6 bases, leaving 13 bases of the junction unmatched. The germline V gene encodes CDR1 DFQATT and CDR2 SNEGSKA (reference sequence). The CDR3 protein is CSAADPRTSGGGELFF. The CDR3 coding sequence is TGCAGTGCCGCAGACCCAAGAACTAGCGGGGGCGGGGAGCTGTTTTTT.

V gene TRBV29-1 combines with J gene TRBJ1-2, with unresolved D. CDR3 length: 14 amino acids. V was trimmed by 5 bases and J by 7 bases, leaving 20 bases between them. Germline assignment: CDR1 SQVTM and CDR2 ANQGSEA. The chain's CDR3 is CSVSPADSLAGYTF. CDR3 bases: TGCAGCGTTTCTCCGGCGGACTCCCTTGCTGGCTACACCTTC.

This clonotype was seen more than once but under ten times. As DNA, the CDR3 is TGCAGTGCTAGAGATCAAGGGACTGGGGCCAACGTCCTGACTTTC. Its protein is CSARDQGTGANVLTF. The chain combines TRBV20-1 with TRBJ2-6, with D hard to call. The germline V gene has CDR1 DFQATT and CDR2 SNEGSKA (reference sequence). Trimming pared 0 bases from V and 2 bases from J, leaving 8 bases between. This CDR3 region has 15 residues.

This clonotype appeared a few times. The rearrangement links TRBV5-6 to TRBJ2-2, with D unclear. The CDR3 is 16 amino acids. In germline, CDR1 is SGHDT, CDR2 YYEEEE. V was trimmed by 4 bases and J by 5 bases, leaving 18 bases between them. The CDR3 reads CASSPPYGLPTGELFF. In DNA form, the CDR3 reads TGTGCCAGCAGCCCTCCCTACGGGCTACCGACCGGGGAGCTGTTTTTT. The variable domain in full, with the rest retrieved from reference TRBV5-6 and TRBJ2-2, is DAGVTQSPTHLIKTRGQQVTLRCSPKSGHDTVSWYQQALGQGPQFIFQYYEEEERQRGNFPDRFSGHQFPNYSSELNVNALLLGDSALYLCASSPPYGLPTGELFFGEGSRLTVL.